One and the same sample provided the 9 T cell receptor beta chains below, sequenced in a study of T cell clones after liver transplantation. Measured with immunoSEQ multiplex PCR; TCRdb has only the in-frame clones, and not every one. This sample yields 72,000 or so clones, of which roughly 85% are seen a single time; roughly 2.8% belongs to the top ten. The sample was CD4+ T cells from blood, taken at the 22-month timepoint. The receptors were gathered from a human patient who received a liver transplant. Some T cells may have originated in the graft donor.

The chain couples TRBV4-2 to TRBJ2-7; 9 bases are a match to TRBD1. This CDR3 comprises 19 residues. Germline CDR1 LGHNA, CDR2 YNFKEQ. The V gene end was trimmed by 0 bases and the J gene end by 3 bases; junction bases not matched to a gene: 15. The CDR3 DNA sequence: TGTGCCAGCAGCCAAGAAACCCAGATGACAGGGGGAGGGAGCTACGAGCAGTACTTC. Its translation is CASSQETQMTGGGSYEQYF.

This clone has a single count. The V and J genes are TRBV27 and TRBJ2-1; 10 nucleotides line up with TRBD2. CDR1 MNHEY and CDR2 SMNVEV come from the germline V gene (reference sequence). After removal of 2 bases from V and 6 bases from J, the junction contained 7 bases not matched to a gene. This CDR3 has 16 residues. The CDR3: CASSLMASGSSNEQFF. CDR3 bases: TGTGCCAGCAGTTTAATGGCTAGCGGGAGTAGCAATGAGCAGTTCTTC.

There are a few counts of this clone. V usage is TRBV29-1 and J usage is TRBJ2-5; 7 bases agree with TRBD2. Looked up from germline, CDR1 is SQVTM and CDR2 is ANQGSEA. CDR3 length: 13 residues. With 6 bases clipped from V and 4 bases from J, the junction kept 8 bases outside the gene matches. Here the CDR3 reads CSVISTSSETQYF. The CDR3 coding sequence is TGCAGCGTGATCTCGACTAGCTCAGAGACCCAGTACTTC.

CDR3 region: CASSPTGVGQPQHF. DNA for the CDR3: TGTGCCAGCAGTCCTACAGGTGTTGGCCAGCCCCAGCATTTT. The chain links TRBV9 to TRBJ1-5; tentatively, D is TRBD1 (5 bases). This CDR3 has 14 amino acids. The V end lost 5 bases, the J end lost 7 bases, and 16 bases lay between the germline ends. CDR1 and CDR2 (germline): SGDLS, YYNGEE.

A note on this clone: A much larger clone lies one base from this, so it may be a read error. The chain is built from TRBV7-3 and TRBJ1-5, with 9 bases aligning to TRBD1. CDR1 and CDR2 (germline): SGHTA, FQGTGA. There are 13 residues in the CDR3. V lost 5 bases, J lost 7 bases, and 3 bases stayed unmatched. The CDR3 nucleotides read TGTGCCAGCAGCCGGGACAGGGACCAGCCCCAGCATTTT. It encodes CASSRDRDQPQHF.

The gene calls are TRBV5-1 and TRBJ2-1, with 11 bases fitting TRBD2. Germline V gene sequence: CDR1 SGHRS, CDR2 YFSETQ. After removal of 3 bases from V and 5 bases from J, the junction contained 4 bases not matched to a gene. The CDR3 is 15 amino acids. The DNA for the CDR3 is TGCGCCAGCAGCTATATACTAGCGGGGGACAATGAGCAGTTCTTC. This codes for CASSYILAGDNEQFF.

The V and J genes are TRBV9 and TRBJ1-6; 8 bases fit TRBD1. The CDR3 is made up of 16 amino acids. The J segment lost 9 bases and the V segment lost 5 bases, leaving 13 bases of the junction unmatched. Germline CDR1 SGDLS, CDR2 YYNGEE. The CDR3 loop is CASSASLTGGFSPLHF. The CDR3 region has the DNA TGTGCCAGCAGTGCATCCCTCACAGGGGGTTTTTCACCCCTCCACTTT.

The rearrangement joins TRBV6-1 to TRBJ1-4, with TRBD1 matching 10 bases. CDR1 is MNHNS and CDR2 is SASEGT in the germline V gene. Germline trimming cut 2 bases from V and 8 bases from J; bases unmatched to any gene: 14. The CDR3 has 18 amino acids. The CDR3, as DNA: TGTGCCAGCAGTGAAATTTTAGGGACAGGGGAATTGAGGGAAAAACTGTTTTTT. Protein product: CASSEILGTGELREKLFF.

V usage is TRBV27 and J usage is TRBJ2-5; 9 bases fit TRBD2. J gave up 1 base and V 5 bases, and 14 bases lay outside the gene matches. The CDR3 totals 18 residues. Germline V gene data show CDR1 as MNHEY and CDR2 as SMNVEV (reference sequence). CDR3 bases: TGTGCCAGCAGTCCCCGAGGCGGGGGGGCATCGTCCCAAGAGACCCAGTACTTC. Translation: CASSPRGGGASSQETQYF.